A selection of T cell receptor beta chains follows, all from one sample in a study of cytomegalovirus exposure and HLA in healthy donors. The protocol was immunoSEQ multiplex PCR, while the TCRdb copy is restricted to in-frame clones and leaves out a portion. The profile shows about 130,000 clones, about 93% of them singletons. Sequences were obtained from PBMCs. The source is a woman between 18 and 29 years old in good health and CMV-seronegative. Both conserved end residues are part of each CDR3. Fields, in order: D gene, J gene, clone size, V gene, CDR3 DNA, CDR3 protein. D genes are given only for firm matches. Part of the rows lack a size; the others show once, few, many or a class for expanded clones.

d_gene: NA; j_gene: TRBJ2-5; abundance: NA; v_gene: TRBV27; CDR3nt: TGTGCCAGCAGTTTAAGGGGGAGTCGGGTAGAGACCCAGTACTTC; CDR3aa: CASSLRGSRVETQYF
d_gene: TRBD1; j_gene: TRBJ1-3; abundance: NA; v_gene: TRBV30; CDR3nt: TGTGCCTGCCTGGACAGGCAAACTGGAAACACCATATATTTT; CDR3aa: CACLDRQTGNTIYF
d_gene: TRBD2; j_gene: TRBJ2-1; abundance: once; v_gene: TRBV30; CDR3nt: TGTGCCTGGAGTGGTGGCGGGGGAAGAGGGGTATCCTACAATGAGCAGTTCTTC; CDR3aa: CAWSGGGGRGVSYNEQFF
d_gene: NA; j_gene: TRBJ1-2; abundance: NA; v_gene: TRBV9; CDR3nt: TGTGCCAGCAGCGTAGGGACCCGATTACAACAGGGACACGGCTACACCTTC; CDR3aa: CASSVGTRLQQGHGYTF
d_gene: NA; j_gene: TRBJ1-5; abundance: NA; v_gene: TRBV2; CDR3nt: TGTGCCAGCAGGATAGACAGCAACAATCAGCCCCAGCATTTT; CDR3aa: CASRIDSNNQPQHF
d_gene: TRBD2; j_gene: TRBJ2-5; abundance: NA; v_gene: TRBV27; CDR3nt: TGTGCCAGCAGTTTATTAGGGACTAGCGGGGTCCAAGAGACCCAGTACTTC; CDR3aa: CASSLLGTSGVQETQYF
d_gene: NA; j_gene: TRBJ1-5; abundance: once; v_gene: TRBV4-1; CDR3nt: TGCGCCAGCAGCCAAGTCGTTAGCAATCAGCCCCAGCATTTT; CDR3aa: CASSQVVSNQPQHF
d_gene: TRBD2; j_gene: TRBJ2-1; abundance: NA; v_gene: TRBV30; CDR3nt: TGTGCCTGGGATGAGTTTCGCGGGAGGAATAGTGAGCAGTTCTTC; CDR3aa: CAWDEFRGRNSEQFF
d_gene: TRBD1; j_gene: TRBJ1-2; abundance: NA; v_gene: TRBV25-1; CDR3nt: TGTGCCAGCAGTGACTCCGGGACAGGGGACGGCTACACCTTC; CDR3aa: CASSDSGTGDGYTF
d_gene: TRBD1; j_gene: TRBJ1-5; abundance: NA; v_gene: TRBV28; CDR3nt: TGTGCCAGCAGTCCATGGGACAGGCCCAATCAGCCCCAGCATTTT; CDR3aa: CASSPWDRPNQPQHF
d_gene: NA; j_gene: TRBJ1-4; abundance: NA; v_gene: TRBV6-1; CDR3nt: TGTGCCAGCAGTGAAGTTGGGACAAATGAAAAACTGTTTTTT; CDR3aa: CASSEVGTNEKLFF
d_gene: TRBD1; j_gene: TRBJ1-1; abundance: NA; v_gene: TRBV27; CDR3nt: TGTGCCAGCACCGCAGGGGGCTGGAACACTGAAGCTTTCTTT; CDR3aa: CASTAGGWNTEAFF
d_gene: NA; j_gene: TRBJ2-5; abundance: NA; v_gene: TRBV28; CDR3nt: TGTGCCAGCAGTTTTCCCGGAGGGGAGACCCAGTACTTC; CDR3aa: CASSFPGGETQYF
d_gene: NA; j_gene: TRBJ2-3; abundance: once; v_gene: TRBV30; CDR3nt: TGTGCCTGGAGTCAGGGCACAGATACGCAGTATTTT; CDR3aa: CAWSQGTDTQYF
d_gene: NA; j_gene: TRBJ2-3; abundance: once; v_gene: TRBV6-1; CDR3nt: TGTGCCAGCGCGGTGGTGGCCGGGACAGATACGCAGTATTTT; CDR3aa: CASAVVAGTDTQYF
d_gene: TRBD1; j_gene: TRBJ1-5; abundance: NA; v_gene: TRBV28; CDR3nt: TGTGCCAGCAGTTTGGGAAGGGGGCGCGGATCAAGTCAGCCCCAGCATTTT; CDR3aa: CASSLGRGRGSSQPQHF